This T cell receptor (beta chain) was sequenced for a study of beta chain features in type 1 diabetes. TCRB transcripts that were expressed got sequenced, as all of the isolated RNA had been reverse transcribed. Deep immunoSEQ sequencing covered naive, central memory and regulatory T cell samples. TCRdb keeps only in-frame clones here, not all; method: immunoSEQ multiplex PCR. The sample includes around 600,000 clones, approximately 13% of them seen just once. Study findings and constraints: For patients, the naive, central memory and Treg TCRB repertoires appeared more alike than for healthy donors. Within each of all four CD4+ subsets, Type 1 diabetes patients had TCRB CDR3s that were moderately but significantly shorter.

This clone was detected only a few times. The antigen is undetermined. This CDR3 spans 14 amino acids. The germline V and J ends were trimmed by 0 bases and 3 bases, with 8 bases remaining between them. Germline-derived CDR1 and CDR2 are SGHAT and FQNNGV. The receptor was derived from a man aged 25-40 years with type 1 diabetes. The chain employs TRBV11-2 and TRBJ1-1; D is undetermined. The sample comprised naive CD4+ T cells from blood. For the CDR3, the DNA is TGTGCCAGCAGCTTAGAACGGGGAGACACTGAAGCTTTCTTT. Its protein is CASSLERGDTEAFF.